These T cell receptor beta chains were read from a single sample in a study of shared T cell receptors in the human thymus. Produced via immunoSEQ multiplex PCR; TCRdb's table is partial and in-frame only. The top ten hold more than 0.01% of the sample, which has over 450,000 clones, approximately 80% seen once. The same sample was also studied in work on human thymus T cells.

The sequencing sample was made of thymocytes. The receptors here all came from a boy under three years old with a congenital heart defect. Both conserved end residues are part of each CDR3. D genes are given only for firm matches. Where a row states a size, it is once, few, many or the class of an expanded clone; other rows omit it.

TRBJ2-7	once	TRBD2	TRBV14	TGTGCCAGCAGCCGATCGGGGGGGGTCTCGAACGAGCAGTACTTC	CASSRSGGVSNEQYF
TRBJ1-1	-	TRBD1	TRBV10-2	TGCGCCAGCAGTGAAGTAAGGGGACAGGGGGCGGTTGAAGCTTTCTTT	CASSEVRGQGAVEAFF
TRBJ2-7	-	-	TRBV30	TGTGCCTGGGGGAGCTGGGGGCAGGGCTACGAGCAGTACTTC	CAWGSWGQGYEQYF
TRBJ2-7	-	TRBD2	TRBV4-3	TGCGCCAGCAGCCAAGACCTGGCGACTAGCTCCTCCTACGAGCAGTACTTC	CASSQDLATSSSYEQYF
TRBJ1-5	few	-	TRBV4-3	TGCGCCAGCAGACACCGGCGGGGGCCGAGCAATCAGCCCCAGCATTTT	CASRHRRGPSNQPQHF
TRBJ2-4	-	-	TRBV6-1	TGTGCCAGCAGCGAAATGAGACCCCCAGGGGTGGAAGCCAAAAACATTCAGTACTTC	CASSEMRPPGVEAKNIQYF
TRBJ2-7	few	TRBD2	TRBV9	TGTGCCAGCAGCGTAGGCCTACTAGCGGGAGAAGGCTACGAGCAGTACTTC	CASSVGLLAGEGYEQYF
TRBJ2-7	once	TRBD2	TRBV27	TGTGCCAGCAGTTTTCGACTAGCGGGGCGCGAGCAGTACTTC	CASSFRLAGREQYF
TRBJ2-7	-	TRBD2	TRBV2	TGTGCCAGCAGTGAAAAGGGGAGGGCCTTCTACGAGCAGTACTTC	CASSEKGRAFYEQYF
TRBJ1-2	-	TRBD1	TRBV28	TGTGCCACCGACGGGACAGGGTTCGCGTGTGGCTACACCTTC	CATDGTGFACGYTF
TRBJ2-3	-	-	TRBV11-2	TGTGCCAGCAGCTTAGGTCCGGTTGCAGATACGCAGTATTTT	CASSLGPVADTQYF
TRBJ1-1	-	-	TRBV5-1	TGCGCCAGCAGCTACCCGGGGAACACTGAAGCTTTCTTT	CASSYPGNTEAFF
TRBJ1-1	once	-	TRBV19	TGTGCCAGTAGTATGGGAAGGGGAGGGACGAACACTGAAGCTTTCTTT	CASSMGRGGTNTEAFF
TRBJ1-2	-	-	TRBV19	TGTGCCAGTAGGGGCAGGGGATATGGCTACACCTTC	CASRGRGYGYTF
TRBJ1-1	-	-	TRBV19	TGTGCCAGTAGTATAGATCGGGCGGGGGCCACTGAAGCTTTCTTT	CASSIDRAGATEAFF
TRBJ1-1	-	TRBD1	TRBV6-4	TGTGCCAGCAGGAGGACAGGGGGGATCACTGAAGCTTTCTTT	CASRRTGGITEAFF
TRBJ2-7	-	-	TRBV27	TGTGCCAGCAGTTTGAGGAGGGAGGCCGCGGGCTACGAGCAGTACTTC	CASSLRREAAGYEQYF
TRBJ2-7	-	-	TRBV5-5	TGTGCCAGCAGCTCTCCTGGCGGGAAGGCCTACGAGCAGTACTTC	CASSSPGGKAYEQYF
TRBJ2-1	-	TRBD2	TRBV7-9	TGTGCCAGCAGCTTAGCGGGGACTAGCGGATACAATGAGCAGTTCTTC	CASSLAGTSGYNEQFF
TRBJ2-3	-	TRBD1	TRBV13	TGTGCCAGCAGCCCTTTCCGGGACAGGATCACAGATACGCAGTATTTT	CASSPFRDRITDTQYF
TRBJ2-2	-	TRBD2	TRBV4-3	TGCGCCAGCAGCCACGGCGGACTAGCGGGAGGGCCTAGCACCGGGGAGCTGTTTTTT	CASSHGGLAGGPSTGELFF
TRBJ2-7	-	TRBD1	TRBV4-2	TGTGCCAGCAGCCAGGGCACGGGACAGTACTACGAGCAGTACTTC	CASSQGTGQYYEQYF
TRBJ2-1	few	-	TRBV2	TGTGCCAGCAGTGAAGCGCTTCAAACGGGAACCCACAATGAGCAGTTCTTC	CASSEALQTGTHNEQFF
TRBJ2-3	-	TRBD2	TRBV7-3	TGTGCCAGCAGCGCACTGGCGCTGTCTAGCGGGAGGGCCGACCCTAGCACAGATACGCAGTATTTT	CASSALALSSGRADPSTDTQYF
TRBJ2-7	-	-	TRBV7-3	TGTGCCAGCGATAGCGCCTACGAGCAGTACTTC	CASDSAYEQYF
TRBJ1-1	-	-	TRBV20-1	TGCAGTGCTAGTGCGAACCCTGAAGCTTTCTTT	CSASANPEAFF
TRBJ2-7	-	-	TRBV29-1	TGCAGCGTTGAAGAAGGGAGCAAGCAGTACTTC	CSVEEGSKQYF
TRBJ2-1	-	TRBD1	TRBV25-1	TGTGCCAGCAGTGAATCACTTACAACAGGGGGGAATGAGCAGTTCTTC	CASSESLTTGGNEQFF
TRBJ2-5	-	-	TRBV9	TGTGCCAGCAGCGGTAGCGGTCCCGTGACCCAGTACTTC	CASSGSGPVTQYF
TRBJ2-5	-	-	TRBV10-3	TGTGCCATCAGCGAGCGGGAAAGGGGGTTGCAAGAGACCCAGTACTTC	CAISERERGLQETQYF
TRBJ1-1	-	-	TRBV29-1	TGCAGCGTTGAGGCTCAAAACACTGAAGCTTTCTTT	CSVEAQNTEAFF
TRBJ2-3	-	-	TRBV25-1	TGTGCCAGCAGCCCGGGGAGCACAGATACGCAGTATTTT	CASSPGSTDTQYF
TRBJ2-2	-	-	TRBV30	TGTGCCTGGAGTCCCTTGGGGGGACCATCGAACACCGGGGAGCTGTTTTTT	CAWSPLGGPSNTGELFF
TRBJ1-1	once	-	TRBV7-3	TGTGCCAGCAGCTTAACGCGGGCGTTTGGGCGCGCTGAAGCTTTCTTT	CASSLTRAFGRAEAFF
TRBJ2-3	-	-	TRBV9	TGTGCCAGCAGCGTAGCGGAACAGGGAGCAGATACGCAGTATTTT	CASSVAEQGADTQYF
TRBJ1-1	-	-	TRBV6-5	TGTGCCAGCAGCTCCATCGACAGATTGAACACTGAAGCTTTCTTT	CASSSIDRLNTEAFF
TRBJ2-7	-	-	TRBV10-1	TGCGCCAGCAGACGCACAGGGGAGGCCTACGAGCAGTACTTC	CASRRTGEAYEQYF
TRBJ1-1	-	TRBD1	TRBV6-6	TGTGCCAGCAGTTACAAGCCCGGACAGGGGGGGACTGAAGCTTTCTTT	CASSYKPGQGGTEAFF
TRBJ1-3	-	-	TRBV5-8	TGTGCCAGCAGCCGCGACACGAGCTCTGGAAACACCATATATTTT	CASSRDTSSGNTIYF
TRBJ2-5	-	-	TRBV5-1	TGCGCCAGCAGCTTGGGAGGGCCCCAAGAGACCCAGTACTTC	CASSLGGPQETQYF
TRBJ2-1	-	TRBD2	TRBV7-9	TGTGCCAGCAGCTTAAGAACTAGCGGAGGGGGGTGGGTATCCAATGAGCAGTTCTTC	CASSLRTSGGGWVSNEQFF
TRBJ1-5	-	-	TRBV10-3	TGTGCCATCAGGGGGAGGGAGGATCAGCCCCAGCATTTT	CAIRGREDQPQHF
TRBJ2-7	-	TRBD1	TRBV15	TGTGCCACCAGCGACCGGGACAGGGCCTACTTC	CATSDRDRAYF
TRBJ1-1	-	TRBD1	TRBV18	TGTGCCAGCTCACCAAATGAGCCTTCCAGGGGGGACACTGAAGCTTTCTTT	CASSPNEPSRGDTEAFF
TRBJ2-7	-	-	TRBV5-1	TGCGCCAGCAGCTTGGAAGGGCCGGGGTACGAGCAGTACTTC	CASSLEGPGYEQYF
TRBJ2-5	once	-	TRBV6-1	TGTGCCAGCAGTGTACCAGTCACCCAGTACTTC	CASSVPVTQYF
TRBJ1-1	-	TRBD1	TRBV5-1	TGCGCCAGCAGCTTGGCGCAGGGGGAAAACACTGAAGCTTTCTTT	CASSLAQGENTEAFF
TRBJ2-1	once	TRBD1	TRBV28	TGTGCCAGCCGACAGGGGACGAGCTCCTACAATGAGCAGTTCTTC	CASRQGTSSYNEQFF
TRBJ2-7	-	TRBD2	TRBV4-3	TGCGCCAGCAGCCAAGAAACTAGCGGGTGTTACGAGCAGTACTTC	CASSQETSGCYEQYF
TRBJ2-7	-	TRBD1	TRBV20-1	TGCAGTGCCGGGACAGAATACGAGCAGTACTTC	CSAGTEYEQYF
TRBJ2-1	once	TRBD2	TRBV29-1	TGCAGCGTTGGCTTTGAGCGGGAGCACGACAATGAGCAGTTCTTC	CSVGFEREHDNEQFF
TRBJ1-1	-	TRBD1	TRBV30	TGTGCCTGGAGTGTACCCGACAGGGGGAGTGACACTGAAGCTTTCTTT	CAWSVPDRGSDTEAFF
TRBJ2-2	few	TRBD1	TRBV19	TGTGCCAGTAGTAGGGACAGGGGGCACACCGGGGAGCTGTTTTTT	CASSRDRGHTGELFF
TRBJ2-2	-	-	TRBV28	TGTGCCAGCAGTTCTCTCGGGAACACCGGGGAGCTGTTTTTT	CASSSLGNTGELFF